Below, 30 T cell receptor beta chains from the same sample are listed, as sequenced in a study of memory CD4+ T cells and cytomegalovirus serostatus. Single viable CD3+CD4+CD8-CD45RO+ cells were sorted as the memory CD4+ T cells. Sequenced by immunoSEQ multiplex PCR; TCRdb stores in-frame clones only, minus some. The data contain about 25,000 clones, roughly 76% of them seen just once; the ten biggest clones take up 1%. Sequenced: memory CD4+ T cells from blood. These TCRs come from an adult in good health and CMV-seronegative.

There are a few counts of this clone. The chain joins TRBV10-3 to TRBJ1-5; D is undetermined. The germline V gene has CDR1 ENHRY and CDR2 SYGVKD. The CDR3 length is 15 residues. V was shortened by 2 bases and J by 7 bases, with 15 bases between the two germline ends. CDR3 loop: CAISEEGGRGQPQHF. The CDR3 DNA is TGTGCCATCAGTGAGGAGGGTGGACGAGGACAGCCCCAGCATTTT.

The V call is TRBV18, the J call TRBJ1-3; the D is unclear. Germline CDR1 reads KGHSH; CDR2 reads LQKENI. Trimming cost V 1 base and J 0 bases, with 10 bases left between them. The length of the CDR3 is 16 residues. CDR3 nucleotides: TGTGCCAGCTCACCACTCGCGGAGGGCTCTGGAAACACCATATATTTT. It specifies CASSPLAEGSGNTIYF.

The rearrangement joins TRBV27 to TRBJ1-2; TRBD1 aligns across 8 bases. The CDR3 consists of 14 residues. After removal of 4 bases from V and 8 bases from J, the junction contained 9 bases not matched to a gene. The germline gives CDR1 MNHEY, CDR2 SMNVEV (reference sequence). For the CDR3, the DNA is TGTGCCAGCAGTTATGACAGGGGCTTGGAGGGCTACACCTTC. Residues: CASSYDRGLEGYTF.

This clone was observed once. The chain joins TRBV28 to TRBJ2-3, with 8 bases lining up with TRBD2. The CDR3 is 16 amino acids. Germline CDR1 and CDR2: MDHEN and SYDVKM. The junction had 10 bases not matched to a gene; V was cut back by 5 bases and J by 3 bases. CDR3 sequence reads: CASSTGLARETDTQYF. In DNA form, the CDR3 reads TGTGCCAGCAGTACAGGACTAGCCAGGGAGACAGATACGCAGTATTTT.

The chain carries TRBV18 and TRBJ1-4, with 7 bases that match TRBD1. CDR3 length equals 15 residues. Trimming at V came to 4 bases and at J to 7 bases, leaving 9 bases not matched to a gene. Germline V lookup: CDR1 KGHSH, CDR2 LQKENI. Written as DNA, the CDR3 is TGTGCCAGCTCACGAAACAGGGGTTTTGCTGAAAAACTGTTTTTT. Translated: CASSRNRGFAEKLFF.

V gene TRBV4-2 combines with J gene TRBJ2-2, with D unresolved. Per the germline V gene, CDR1 is LGHNA and CDR2 is YNFKEQ. The CDR3 covers 14 residues. The germline V and J ends were trimmed by 3 bases and 7 bases, with 12 bases remaining between them. CDR3 nucleotide sequence: TGTGCCAGCAGCCAGAGTAGGGCGGACGGGGAGCTGTTTTTT. Translating gives CASSQSRADGELFF.

The chain has TRBV7-2 and TRBJ1-2; a possible D gene is TRBD1 (5 bases). The CDR3 is made up of 14 amino acids. The V end lost 4 bases, the J end lost 3 bases, and 12 bases lay between the germline ends. Germline CDR1 and CDR2: SGHTA and FQGNSA. CDR3 in DNA: TGTGCCAGCAGCTCTTCAGGGTTGGACTATGGCTACACCTTC. It is translated as CASSSSGLDYGYTF. The complete variable domain, with remaining parts taken from reference TRBV7-2 and TRBJ1-2, reads GAGVSQSPSNKVTEKGKDVELRCDPISGHTALYWYRQSLGQGLEFLIYFQGNSAPDKSGLPSDRFSAERTGGSVSTLTIQRTQQEDSAVYLCASSSSGLDYGYTFGSGTRLTVV.

This clone was counted only a few times. This chain joins TRBV7-8 and TRBJ1-5; 7 bases line up with TRBD1. The V gene's germline CDR1 is SGHVS and CDR2 FQNEAQ. This CDR3 spans 16 amino acids. V lost 2 bases to trimming and J lost 4 bases; unmatched junction nucleotides: 8. The CDR3 region has the DNA TGTGCCAGCAGCTTAAAGAGGGGACAGTCGAATCAGCCCCAGCATTTT. Its protein is CASSLKRGQSNQPQHF.

This chain uses TRBV27 with TRBJ1-3; the D gene is possibly TRBD1 (5 bases). Per germline, CDR1 MNHEY and CDR2 SMNVEV (reference sequence). V was trimmed by 2 bases and J by 4 bases, leaving 6 bases between them. The CDR3 covers 13 residues. CDR3 nucleotides: TGTGCCAGCAGTTTACAGGGAGGAAACACCATATATTTT. Translated: CASSLQGGNTIYF.

The chain couples TRBV9 to TRBJ2-5; D is unclear. Trimming removed 3 bases at V and 2 bases at J, with 2 bases between. This CDR3 has 11 amino acids. The germline V gene has CDR1 SGDLS and CDR2 YYNGEE. The DNA of the CDR3 is TGTGCCAGCAGCGATCAAGAGACCCAGTACTTC. As protein: CASSDQETQYF.

CDR3 amino acids: CASSQDSVGETQYF. As DNA, the CDR3 is TGTGCCAGCAGCCAAGATTCGGTGGGAGAGACCCAGTACTTC. This chain joins TRBV4-2 and TRBJ2-5; no firm D call. Germline CDR1 is LGHNA and CDR2 is YNFKEQ. This CDR3 spans 14 amino acids. Trimming removed 0 bases from V and 4 bases from J, with 9 bases in between.

The rearrangement joins TRBV6-1 to TRBJ2-2, with 10 bases lining up with TRBD2. The CDR3 consists of 19 residues. V lost 1 base, J lost 0 bases, and 8 bases stayed unmatched. CDR1 and CDR2 (germline): MNHNS, SASEGT. The DNA of the CDR3 is TGTGCCAGCAGTGAAGTATCGAGCGGGAGGGCCCCGAACACCGGGGAGCTGTTTTTT. Translated: CASSEVSSGRAPNTGELFF.

The chain carries TRBV5-4 and TRBJ2-7; no firm D call. In germline, CDR1 is SGHNT, CDR2 YYREEE (reference sequence). V was shortened by 4 bases and J by 6 bases, with 14 bases between the two germline ends. The CDR3 is 13 residues long. For the CDR3, the DNA is TGTGCCAGCAGCCAGACGGGCAGTGGCGAGCAGTACTTC. It translates to CASSQTGSGEQYF.

V and J are TRBV7-4 and TRBJ1-4; 9 bases map to TRBD1. CDR3 length equals 21 residues. V lost 4 bases and J lost 6; bases outside the gene matches: 24. The germline gives CDR1 SGHVT, CDR2 SQSDAQ. The CDR3 nucleotides read TGTGCCAGCAGCTCAAAGCAACCCAAAGCGGGACAGGGCAGAGGAGATGAAAAACTGTTTTTT. Protein sequence: CASSSKQPKAGQGRGDEKLFF.

The chain couples TRBV2 to TRBJ2-1, with D possibly being TRBD2 (6 bases). Germline-derived CDR1 and CDR2 are SNHLY and FYNNEI. The V gene lost 7 bases and the J gene lost 0 bases, with 28 bases spanning the gap. The CDR3 contains 20 residues. This CDR3 is CASTSGRGLKSTSSYNEQFF. As DNA, the CDR3 is TGTGCCAGCACTTCCGGGAGAGGACTAAAGTCCACGAGCTCCTACAATGAGCAGTTCTTC.

This rearrangement joins TRBV6-1 to TRBJ1-2; TRBD1 aligns across 9 bases. Per germline, CDR1 MNHNS and CDR2 SASEGT. Trimming cost V 3 bases and J 1 base; bases outside gene matches: 12. This CDR3 has 18 amino acids. The chain's CDR3 is CASSEPGQGAALNYGYTF. DNA for the CDR3: TGTGCCAGCAGTGAGCCGGGACAGGGAGCGGCACTTAACTATGGCTACACCTTC.

The chain couples TRBV18 to TRBJ2-2; 9 nucleotides match TRBD1. The germline V gene encodes CDR1 KGHSH and CDR2 LQKENI. The CDR3 length is 16 residues. V lost 0 bases to trimming and J lost 6 bases; unmatched junction nucleotides: 5. CDR3 protein: CASSPPAQGASGELFF. The CDR3 DNA reads as TGTGCCAGCTCACCACCGGCACAGGGGGCTTCCGGGGAGCTGTTTTTT.

V gene TRBV7-2 combines with J gene TRBJ1-1, with D uncertain. The V end lost 5 bases, the J end lost 0 bases, and 13 bases lay between the germline ends. This CDR3 comprises 15 residues. The germline V gene encodes CDR1 SGHTA and CDR2 FQGNSA. The chain's CDR3 is CASSPKSSMNTEAFF. CDR3 bases: TGTGCCAGCAGCCCCAAGTCTTCAATGAACACTGAAGCTTTCTTT.

A few counts support this clone. The chain is built from TRBV5-1 and TRBJ2-5; 10 bases are a match to TRBD1. This CDR3 contains 14 residues. V trimming: 5 bases; J trimming: 4 bases; junction bases outside the gene matches: 5. Per the germline V gene, CDR1 is SGHRS and CDR2 is YFSETQ. The CDR3 region is CASSPTGGGETQYF. The CDR3 region has the DNA TGCGCCAGCAGTCCGACAGGGGGCGGAGAGACCCAGTACTTC.

The V and J genes are TRBV6-1 and TRBJ2-7; a possible D gene is TRBD1 (5 bases). The CDR3 has 14 residues. The ends were cut back, 4 bases at V and 0 bases at J, with 10 bases in the middle. The germline V gene encodes CDR1 MNHNS and CDR2 SASEGT. CDR3 sequence: CASSVDSFSYEQYF. The CDR3 bases are TGTGCCAGCAGTGTCGACAGTTTCTCCTACGAGCAGTACTTC.

The V and J genes are TRBV9 and TRBJ2-1; D uncertain. V lost 3 bases, J lost 6 bases, and 16 bases lay in between. The CDR3 length is 15 residues. CDR1 is SGDLS and CDR2 is YYNGEE in the germline V gene. CDR3 DNA: TGTGCCAGCAGCGGAGTGAGACTGCTCCTCAATGAGCAGTTCTTC. It codes for CASSGVRLLLNEQFF.

This clone was observed a single time. The V and J genes are TRBV11-3 and TRBJ2-1; D may correspond to TRBD1 or TRBD2 (5 bases each). The CDR3 has 17 residues. Between the trimmed V and J ends, which lost 3 bases and 3 bases, there was a span of 18 bases. Per germline, CDR1 SGHNT and CDR2 YENEEA. CDR3 loop: CASSLGGGDPIYNEQFF. CDR3 sequence (DNA): TGTGCCAGCAGCTTGGGTGGGGGTGACCCGATCTACAATGAGCAGTTCTTC.

The J gene is TRBJ2-7, the V gene TRBV10-3; no firm D call. The CDR3 is 12 residues long. The V gene lost 7 bases and the J gene lost 2 bases, with 9 bases spanning the gap. The V gene's germline CDR1 is ENHRY and CDR2 SYGVKD. CDR3 nucleotides: TGTGCCATCAAAGGAACTCCCTACGAGCAGTACTTC. This sequence encodes CAIKGTPYEQYF.

The genes are TRBV10-1 and TRBJ2-3; perhaps D is TRBD1 or TRBD2 (5 bases each). From germline, CDR1 is WNHNN and CDR2 SYGVQD (reference sequence). V was cut by 5 bases and J by 4 bases, with 13 bases left in between. The CDR3 covers 14 residues. The CDR3 is CASSSGEGPDTQYF. The CDR3 DNA reads TGCGCCAGCAGTAGTGGAGAGGGGCCAGATACGCAGTATTTT.

Written as DNA, the CDR3 is TGTGCCAGCAGCCTTAGCGGGAGAGGCTCCTACGAGCAGTACTTC. Protein product: CASSLSGRGSYEQYF. The chain is built from TRBV5-4 and TRBJ2-7; 9 bases are a match to TRBD2. The CDR3 covers 15 residues. Per germline, CDR1 SGHNT and CDR2 YYREEE (reference sequence). V gave up 4 bases and J gave up 0 bases; unmatched junction bases: 5.

The V gene is TRBV5-1, the J gene TRBJ2-7, with 9 bases matching TRBD1. The CDR3 is 14 residues long. Per germline, CDR1 SGHRS and CDR2 YFSETQ. Trimming removed 3 bases from V and 6 bases from J; junction bases left unmatched: 7. The CDR3: CASSSGQGHAEQYF. CDR3 coding DNA: TGCGCCAGCAGCTCCGGACAGGGGCATGCCGAGCAGTACTTC. Filled out from reference TRBV5-1 and TRBJ2-7, the complete variable domain reads KAGVTQTPRYLIKTRGQQVTLSCSPISGHRSVSWYQQTPGQGLQFLFEYFSETQRNKGNFPGRFSGRQFSNSRSEMNVSTLELGDSALYLCASSSGQGHAEQYFGPGTRLTVT.

The chain couples TRBV4-3 to TRBJ2-7; 11 bases line up with TRBD2. The CDR3 is 19 amino acids. CDR1 and CDR2 (germline): LGHNA, YSLEER. The ends lost 1 base at V and 0 bases at J; junction bases unmatched: 11. The DNA of the CDR3 is TGCGCCAGCAGCCAAGTCTGGCTAGCGGGGGGCTCCAGCTCCTACGAGCAGTACTTC. This codes for CASSQVWLAGGSSSYEQYF.

About this clone itself: This clone may be a read error of a much larger clone one base away. The rearrangement links TRBV6-6 to TRBJ1-5, with no clear D. The CDR3 extends over 11 amino acids. Germline CDR1 and CDR2: MNHNY and SVGAGI (reference sequence). CDR3 DNA sequence: TGTGCCAGCAGTTACAATCAGTCCCAGCATTTT. Protein: CASSYNQSQHF.

This clone showed up just a few times. This chain uses TRBV18 with TRBJ1-3, with D possibly being TRBD1 (5 bases). This CDR3 region has 16 residues. CDR1 and CDR2 (germline): KGHSH, LQKENI. Trimming shortened V by 4 bases and J by 0 bases, and 13 bases separated the two germline ends. The CDR3 coding sequence is TGTGCCAGCTCACAACCAACAGGAGCCTCTGGAAACACCATATATTTT. This encodes CASSQPTGASGNTIYF. Complete variable domain (other parts from reference TRBV18 and TRBJ1-3): NAGVMQNPRHLVRRRGQEARLRCSPMKGHSHVYWYRQLPEEGLKFMVYLQKENIIDESGMPKERFSAEFPKEGPSILRIQQVVRGDSAAYFCASSQPTGASGNTIYFGEGSWLTVV.

This sequence joins TRBV30 and TRBJ1-5; no reliable D call. Trimming left V 2 bases short and J 5 bases short, with 10 bases between. Germline lookup yields CDR1 GTSNPN and CDR2 SVGIG (reference sequence). This CDR3 comprises 13 residues. The CDR3 protein is CAWSLKGHQPQHF. In nucleotides, the CDR3 is TGTGCCTGGAGTCTCAAGGGCCATCAGCCCCAGCATTTT. Supplemented by reference TRBV30 and TRBJ1-5, the full variable domain reads SQTIHQWPATLVQPVGSPLSLECTVEGTSNPNLYWYRQAAGRGLQLLFYSVGIGQISSEVPQNLSASRPQDRQFILSSKKLLLSDSGFYLCAWSLKGHQPQHFGDGTRLSIL.